The 7 T cell receptor beta chains below all came from one sample that was sequenced in a study of T cells in Graves' hyperthyroidism and ophthalmopathy. Regions amplified from RNA transcripts were the TCR beta CDR3 regions. Using the HTBI primer set, a first-round RT-PCR was run on the TCR CDR3. MiXCR was run by TCRdb on the multiplex PCR reads, yielding one entry per CDR3 protein. In the table there are 400,000 to 600,000 distinct CDR3 sequences, about a fifth of which are singletons. The source material was blood. The origin of the receptors is a young man with Graves' hyperthyroidism.

In this sample, this clonotype turned up a few times. This chain joins TRBV19 and TRBJ1-1; D perhaps matches TRBD1 (5 bases). The CDR3 is 12 amino acids. Trimming took off 5 bases at V and 8 bases at J, with 12 bases between the two ends. The germline CDR1 and CDR2 sequences are LNHDA and SQIVND (reference sequence). CDR3 DNA: TGTGCCAGTAGTTGGGGGACTTCCGAAGCTTTCTTT. It specifies CASSWGTSEAFF.

In its sample, this clonotype was seen many times. The chain couples TRBV20-1 to TRBJ1-2; TRBD1 agrees at 8 bases. The CDR3 extends over 15 amino acids. The germline V gene encodes CDR1 DFQATT and CDR2 SNEGSKA (reference sequence). With 2 bases clipped from V and 5 bases from J, the junction kept 10 bases outside the gene matches. CDR3 protein: CSARIGQGAYYGYTF. CDR3 sequence (DNA): TGCAGTGCTAGAATTGGTCAGGGGGCATATTATGGCTACACCTTC.

This clonotype was recorded at least ten times. The rearrangement links TRBV28 to TRBJ2-7; perhaps TRBD1 as D (6 bases). This CDR3 comprises 14 residues. CDR1 and CDR2 (germline): MDHEN, SYDVKM. V dropped 6 bases and J dropped 7 bases, with 19 bases sitting between them. CDR3 amino acids: CASRPGTPSGEQYF. The CDR3 nucleotides are TGTGCCAGCAGACCCGGGACACCCTCGGGGGAGCAGTACTTC.

Comments on this clonotype: A read error may be the cause here, since a much bigger clone is one base away. The genes are TRBV4-2 and TRBJ1-1; TRBD1 aligns across 10 bases. Germline CDR1 and CDR2: LGHNA and YNFKEQ. The CDR3 is made up of 13 amino acids. The CDR3 sequence: CASGQGENTEACF. CDR3 bases: TGTGCCAGCGGACAGGGGGAAAACACTGAAGCTTGCTTT.

This clonotype was detected ten times or more. The chain is built from TRBV5-1 and TRBJ1-1, with D unclear. Germline V gene data show CDR1 as SGHRS and CDR2 as YFSETQ. V was trimmed by 1 base and J by 1 base, leaving 8 bases between them. This CDR3 spans 14 amino acids. CDR3 DNA: TGCGCCAGCAGCTTGAGGGCACCGAACACTGAAGCTTTCTTT. Amino acids: CASSLRAPNTEAFF. Complete variable domain (other parts from reference TRBV5-1 and TRBJ1-1): KAGVTQTPRYLIKTRGQQVTLSCSPISGHRSVSWYQQTPGQGLQFLFEYFSETQRNKGNFPGRFSGRQFSNSRSEMNVSTLELGDSALYLCASSLRAPNTEAFFGQGTRLTVV.

This clonotype appeared many times. CDR3: CSVRDSNKRTEAFF. DNA for the CDR3: TGCAGCGTCCGGGACAGTAACAAGAGAACTGAAGCTTTCTTT. This chain connects TRBV29-1 to TRBJ1-1, with 7 bases aligning to TRBD1. The germline CDR1 and CDR2 sequences are SQVTM and ANQGSEA. The CDR3 runs to 14 residues. J lost 5 bases, V lost 6 bases, and 12 bases had no gene match. Full variable domain (missing parts from reference TRBV29-1 and TRBJ1-1): SAVISQKPSRDICQRGTSLTIQCQVDSQVTMMFWYRQQPGQSLTLIATANQGSEATYESGFVIDKFPISRPNLTFSTLTVSNMSPEDSSIYLCSVRDSNKRTEAFFGQGTRLTVV.

This clonotype was found a few times. The chain links TRBV28 to TRBJ2-4; D is uncertain. This CDR3 contains 14 residues. Germline V gene data show CDR1 as MDHEN and CDR2 as SYDVKM. Trimming pared 1 base from V and 2 bases from J, leaving 6 bases between. CDR3 in DNA: TGTGCCAGCAGTTTATTCCGGACCAAAAACATTCAGTACTTC. It translates to CASSLFRTKNIQYF.